The rows below give T cell receptor beta chains drawn from one sample of a study of neurological immune-mediated disorders. Via MiXCR, TCRdb re-called the 5' RACE reads, giving one row per CDR3 protein. This table has 70,000 to 95,000 distinct CDR3 sequences, around 14% appearing once. Input material: PBMCs. The receptors derive from a female donor with HTLV-1-associated myelopathy (HAM/TSP). Each CDR3 is given with its conserved first and last residue. Fields, in order: CDR3 DNA, CDR3 protein, V gene, clone size, D gene, J gene. A D gene is named only where the DNA matches it firmly. Expanded clones get a size class; other rows say once, few or many, or leave the size out.

TGTGCCAGCAATACCGGGACAGGGTCCGTCGGTGGTGTGTATTTT,CASNTGTGSVGGVYF,TRBV6-6,many,TRBD1,TRBJ2-3
TGTGCCAGCAGTTTATCCCCGGACCGTCTCGTGGGCTCCTACGAGCAGTACTTC,CASSLSPDRLVGSYEQYF,TRBV28,many,.,TRBJ2-7
TGCGCCAGCAGCCAAGTGGTCCTAGCGGGGGCGGCCTTTGCCAAAAACATTCAGTACTTC,CASSQVVLAGAAFAKNIQYF,TRBV4-1,medium-sized,TRBD2,TRBJ2-4
TGCGCCAGCAGCCCTCAGGACTCGAGCTCCTACGAGCAGTACTTC,CASSPQDSSSYEQYF,TRBV5-1,many,.,TRBJ2-7
TGCAGTGCTAGAGACCCCGCGCGGGATACAGATACGCAGTATTTT,CSARDPARDTDTQYF,TRBV20-1,few,.,TRBJ2-3
TGCGCCAGCAGCTTACCGGGATGGGATACGCAGTATTTT,CASSLPGWDTQYF,TRBV5-1,many,.,TRBJ2-3
TGTGCCAGCAGTCCGACGGACAGGGCCCTCTATGGCTACACCTTC,CASSPTDRALYGYTF,TRBV12-3/TRBV12-4,few,TRBD1,TRBJ1-2
TGTGCCAGTAGAATTAGGGACGGGGAGACCCAGTACTTC,CASRIRDGETQYF,TRBV7-6,many,.,TRBJ2-5
TGCAGCGTCAATAGGCGGGACAGGGTACGCAATGAGCAGTTCTTC,CSVNRRDRVRNEQFF,TRBV29-1,.,TRBD1,TRBJ2-1
TGTGCCATCAGTGAGGGGCACACCGGGGAGCTGTTTTTT,CAISEGHTGELFF,TRBV10-3,many,.,TRBJ2-2
TGCAGTGCTAGAGATAACCGAGGGAGACAGCCCCAGCATTTT,CSARDNRGRQPQHF,TRBV20-1,.,.,TRBJ1-5
TGTGTCAGCAGCCAAGATCCCGCAGCGGGGGGAAACAAAAACATTCAGTACTTC,CVSSQDPAAGGNKNIQYF,TRBV4-2,.,TRBD2,TRBJ2-4
TGTGCCAGCAGCTTAACGGGACAGGCGGCCTACGAGCAGTACTTC,CASSLTGQAAYEQYF,TRBV7-3,many,TRBD1,TRBJ2-7
TGTGCCAGCAGCTTCACCATCCGGGACAGTGGCTACAATGAGCAGTTCTTC,CASSFTIRDSGYNEQFF,TRBV11-2,many,TRBD1,TRBJ2-1
TGTGCCAGCAGTGACCGGGGACTAGCGGGGGGGTTCATGGAAGATACGCAGTATTTT,CASSDRGLAGGFMEDTQYF,TRBV25-1,few,TRBD2,TRBJ2-3
TGCGCCAGCAGCTTGGTTACTCCCAGGCCCAACAATGAGCAGTTCTTC,CASSLVTPRPNNEQFF,TRBV5-1,many,.,TRBJ2-1
TGTGCCAGCAGCCAAAGGGGAAGTGGCTACACCTTC,CASSQRGSGYTF,TRBV14,many,.,TRBJ1-2
TGCAGTGCTAGAACCCTGGGAGGGGCGGGGAACACCGGGGAGCTGTTTTTT,CSARTLGGAGNTGELFF,TRBV20-1,many,TRBD2,TRBJ2-2
TGTGCCAGCAGCCAAAATCCTCCGACAGGGGCCTTAATTAATAGCAATCAGCCCCAGCATTTT,CASSQNPPTGALINSNQPQHF,TRBV3-1,many,TRBD1,TRBJ1-5
TGCAGTACCCGGGGGGATGATACGCAGTATTTT,CSTRGDDTQYF,TRBV20-1,.,TRBD2,TRBJ2-3
TGCGCCAGCAGCCTGGGCAGGGACCTCTACGAGCAGTACTTC,CASSLGRDLYEQYF,TRBV5-1,many,.,TRBJ2-7
TGTGCCAGCAGCTTAGTAGTAGCGGGAAACACCGGGGAGCTGTTTTTT,CASSLVVAGNTGELFF,TRBV7-6,.,TRBD2,TRBJ2-2
TGCGCCAGCAGCTTGGGTCCGGCTGGAAACACCATATATTTT,CASSLGPAGNTIYF,TRBV5-1,many,.,TRBJ1-3
TGTGCCAGCAGCCAGGGTAGGGGGCGATACACCGGGGAGCTGTTTTTT,CASSQGRGRYTGELFF,TRBV7-3,many,TRBD1,TRBJ2-2
TGCGCCAGCAGCTTGGAGGTGGGGGGTACGCAGTATTTT,CASSLEVGGTQYF,TRBV5-1,many,.,TRBJ2-3
TGCAGTGCTAGAGGGGTGCGGGAAGCAGATACGCAGTATTTT,CSARGVREADTQYF,TRBV20-1,many,.,TRBJ2-3
TGTGCCATCAGCCCTGACAGGTACTCCTACAATGAGCAGTTCTTC,CAISPDRYSYNEQFF,TRBV10-3,few,.,TRBJ2-1
TGCGCCAGCAGCATTGGGACAGGGGGTCAGCCCCAGCATTTT,CASSIGTGGQPQHF,TRBV5-1,many,TRBD1,TRBJ1-5
TGTGCCAGCAGTCCCCCGCGCGGAGGAGGCGGGGGGGATCGAGAGACCCAGTACTTC,CASSPPRGGGGGDRETQYF,TRBV12-3/TRBV12-4,.,TRBD2,TRBJ2-5
TGCAGCGCCCCCTCCGACAGGGGTTTTTCACCCCTCCACTTT,CSAPSDRGFSPLHF,TRBV20-1,few,TRBD1,TRBJ1-6
TGTGCCAGCAGCTCCGGACAGGGCGGGAACACCGGGGAGCTGTTTTTT,CASSSGQGGNTGELFF,TRBV7-7,many,TRBD1,TRBJ2-2
TGCGCCAGCAGCTTGGCCGAGGCTAACTATGGCTACACCTTC,CASSLAEANYGYTF,TRBV5-1,many,.,TRBJ1-2
TGTGCCAGCAGTTACTCAACTATCGCGGGCCGGAATGAGCAGTTCTTC,CASSYSTIAGRNEQFF,TRBV6-2/TRBV6-3,.,.,TRBJ2-1
TGTGCCAGCAGAACTCCCCTACAAATAGAGTACTTC,CASRTPLQIEYF,TRBV6-5,many,.,TRBJ2-7
TGCGCCAGCAGCCAAGAACGGGGACTAGCGGGGGAAGAGACCCAGTACTTC,CASSQERGLAGEETQYF,TRBV4-1,many,TRBD2,TRBJ2-5
TGTGCCACCAGACAGGGACTGTACACCGGGGAGCTGTTTTTT,CATRQGLYTGELFF,TRBV15,many,.,TRBJ2-2
TGCAGTGCTAGGTCGGGGGGCGCGAACACCGGGGAGCTGTTTTTT,CSARSGGANTGELFF,TRBV20-1,many,.,TRBJ2-2
TGCAGTGCTAGACTATATGGGGGGACAGTGGGTACCTACAATGAGCAGTTCTTC,CSARLYGGTVGTYNEQFF,TRBV20-1,few,.,TRBJ2-1
TGTGCCAGTAGTATAAACGGAAGGGATCAGCCCCAGCATTTT,CASSINGRDQPQHF,TRBV19,few,.,TRBJ1-5
TGTGCCAGCAGCTTAACTTGGATAGCGGGGGGACACTACACAGATACGCAGTATTTT,CASSLTWIAGGHYTDTQYF,TRBV7-2,many,TRBD2,TRBJ2-3
TGTGCCAGCAGCATGCACAAGACTAGCGGGGGACCAACCTACAATGAGCAGTTCTTC,CASSMHKTSGGPTYNEQFF,TRBV7-9,few,TRBD2,TRBJ2-1
TGCGCCAGCGCGGGACAGAGCTCCTACAATGAGCAGTTCTTC,CASAGQSSYNEQFF,TRBV5-1,many,.,TRBJ2-1
TGCGCCAGCAGCCCGGATACTAACTATGGCTACACCTTC,CASSPDTNYGYTF,TRBV5-1,many,.,TRBJ1-2
TGTGCCAGCAGCTTTCCGGGACCGAACTACGAGCAGTACTTC,CASSFPGPNYEQYF,TRBV7-2,many,.,TRBJ2-7
TGCGCCAGCAGCTCGGATGGATGGGCCTCCGGGGAGCTGTTTTTT,CASSSDGWASGELFF,TRBV5-1,many,.,TRBJ2-2
TGTGCAAGTCGCTTAGCGCTTCTCAAGGGGGGGGTTAATGAGCAGTTCTTC,CASRLALLKGGVNEQFF,TRBV12-2,.,.,TRBJ2-1
TGTGCCACCAGCAGAGATAACTCCTACGAGCAGTACTTC,CATSRDNSYEQYF,TRBV15,many,.,TRBJ2-7
TGTGCCAGCAGGCCAGGGGGGACAAACAATGAGCAGTTCTTC,CASRPGGTNNEQFF,TRBV6-4,many,.,TRBJ2-1
TGTGCCAGCAGTAACGACTTTAACACCGGGGAGCTGTTTTTT,CASSNDFNTGELFF,TRBV28,many,.,TRBJ2-2
TGCAGTGCTGGTTCCCTACTAGCGGTGTACACAGATACGCAGTATTTT,CSAGSLLAVYTDTQYF,TRBV20-1,many,TRBD2,TRBJ2-3
TGTGCCAGCAGTCCGAGCGGGAAGTACAATGAGCAGTTCTTC,CASSPSGKYNEQFF,TRBV6-1,few,TRBD2,TRBJ2-1
TGCAGTGCTGGGGGTCCTTTATACAATGAGCAGTTCTTC,CSAGGPLYNEQFF,TRBV20-1,.,.,TRBJ2-1